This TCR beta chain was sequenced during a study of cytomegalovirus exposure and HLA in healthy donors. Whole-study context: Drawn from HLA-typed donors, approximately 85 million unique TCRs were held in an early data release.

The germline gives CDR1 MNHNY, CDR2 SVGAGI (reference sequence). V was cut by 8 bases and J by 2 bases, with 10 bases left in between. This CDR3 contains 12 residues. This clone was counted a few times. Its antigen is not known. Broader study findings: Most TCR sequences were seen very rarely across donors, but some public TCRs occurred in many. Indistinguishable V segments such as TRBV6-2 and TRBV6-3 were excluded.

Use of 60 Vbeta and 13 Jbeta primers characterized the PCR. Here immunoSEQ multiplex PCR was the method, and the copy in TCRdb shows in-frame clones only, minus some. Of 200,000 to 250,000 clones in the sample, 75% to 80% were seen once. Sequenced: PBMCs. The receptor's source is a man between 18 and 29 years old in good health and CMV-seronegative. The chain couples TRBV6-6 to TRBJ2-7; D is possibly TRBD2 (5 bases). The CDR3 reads CASRTATYEQYF. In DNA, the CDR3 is TGTGCCAGCCGGACTGCAACCTACGAGCAGTACTTC.